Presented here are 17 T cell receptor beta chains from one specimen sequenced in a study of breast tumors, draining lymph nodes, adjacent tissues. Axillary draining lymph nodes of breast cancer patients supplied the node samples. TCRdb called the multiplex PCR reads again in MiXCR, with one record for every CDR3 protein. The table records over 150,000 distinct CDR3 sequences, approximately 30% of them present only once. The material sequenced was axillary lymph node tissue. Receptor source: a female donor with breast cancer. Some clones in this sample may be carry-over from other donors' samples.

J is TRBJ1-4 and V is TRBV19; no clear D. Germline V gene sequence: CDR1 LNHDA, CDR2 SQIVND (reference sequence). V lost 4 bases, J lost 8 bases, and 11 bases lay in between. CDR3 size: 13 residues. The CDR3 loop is CASSRSGSEKLFF. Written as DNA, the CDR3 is TGTGCCAGTAGTAGGTCAGGCAGCGAAAAACTGTTTTTT.

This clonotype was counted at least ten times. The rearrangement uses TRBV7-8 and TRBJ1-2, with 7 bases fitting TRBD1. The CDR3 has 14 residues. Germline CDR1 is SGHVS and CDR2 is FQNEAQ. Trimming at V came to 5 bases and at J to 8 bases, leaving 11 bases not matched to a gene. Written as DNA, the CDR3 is TGTGCCAGCAGCAGACAGACAGGGATGGGGGGCTACACCTTC. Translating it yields CASSRQTGMGGYTF.

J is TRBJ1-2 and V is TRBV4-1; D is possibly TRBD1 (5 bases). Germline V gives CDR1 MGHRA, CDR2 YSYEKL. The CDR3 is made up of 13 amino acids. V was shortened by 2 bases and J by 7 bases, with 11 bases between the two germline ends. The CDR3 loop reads CASSQPWGVGYTF. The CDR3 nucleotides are TGCGCCAGCAGCCAACCGTGGGGGGTTGGCTACACCTTC.

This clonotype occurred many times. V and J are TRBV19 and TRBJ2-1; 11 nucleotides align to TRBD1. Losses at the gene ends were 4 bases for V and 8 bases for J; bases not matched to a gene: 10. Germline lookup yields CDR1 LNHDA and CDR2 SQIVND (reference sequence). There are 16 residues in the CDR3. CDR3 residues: CASSRWTGGTGDEQFF. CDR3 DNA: TGTGCCAGTAGTAGATGGACAGGGGGCACCGGCGATGAGCAGTTCTTC.

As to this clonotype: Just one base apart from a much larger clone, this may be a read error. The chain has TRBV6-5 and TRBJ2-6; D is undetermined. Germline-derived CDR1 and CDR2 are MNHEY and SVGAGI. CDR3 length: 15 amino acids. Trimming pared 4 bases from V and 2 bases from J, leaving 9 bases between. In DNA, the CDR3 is TGTGCCAGCAGTTGCGAGAGGACTGGGGCCAACGTCCTGACTTTC. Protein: CASSCERTGANVLTF.

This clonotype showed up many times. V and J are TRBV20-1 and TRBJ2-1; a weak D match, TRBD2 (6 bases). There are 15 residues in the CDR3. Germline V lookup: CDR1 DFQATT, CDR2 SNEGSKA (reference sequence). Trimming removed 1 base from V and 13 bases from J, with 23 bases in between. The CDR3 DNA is TGCAGTGCTAGAGCACACTCAGCGGCGGGGCGAACTCAGTTCTTC. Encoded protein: CSARAHSAAGRTQFF.

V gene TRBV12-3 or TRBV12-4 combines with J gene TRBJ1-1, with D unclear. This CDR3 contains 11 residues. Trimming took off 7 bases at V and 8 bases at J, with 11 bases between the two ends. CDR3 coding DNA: TGTGCCAGCACCTCCGGCATCGAAGCTTTCTTT. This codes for CASTSGIEAFF.

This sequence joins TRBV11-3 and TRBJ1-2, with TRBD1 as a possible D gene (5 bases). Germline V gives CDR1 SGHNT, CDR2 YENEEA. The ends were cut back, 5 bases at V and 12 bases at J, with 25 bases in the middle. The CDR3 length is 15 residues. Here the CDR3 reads CASSPSGESGRVNTF. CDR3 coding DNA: TGTGCCAGCAGCCCCTCGGGGGAGAGCGGGCGCGTCAACACCTTC.

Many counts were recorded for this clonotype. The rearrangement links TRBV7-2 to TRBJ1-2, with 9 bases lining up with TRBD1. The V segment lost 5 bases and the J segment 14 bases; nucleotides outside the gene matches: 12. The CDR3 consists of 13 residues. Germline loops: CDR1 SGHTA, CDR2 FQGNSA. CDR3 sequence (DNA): TGTGCCAGCAGCGACCGGGACAGGGCCCGGGGGACCTTC. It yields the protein CASSDRDRARGTF.

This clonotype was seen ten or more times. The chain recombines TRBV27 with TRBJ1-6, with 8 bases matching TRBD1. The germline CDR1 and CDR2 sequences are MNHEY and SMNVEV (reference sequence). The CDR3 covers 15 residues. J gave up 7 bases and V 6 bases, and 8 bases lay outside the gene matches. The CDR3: CASSSGTGKNSPLHF. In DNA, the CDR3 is TGTGCCAGCAGCAGCGGGACAGGCAAAAATTCACCCCTCCACTTT.

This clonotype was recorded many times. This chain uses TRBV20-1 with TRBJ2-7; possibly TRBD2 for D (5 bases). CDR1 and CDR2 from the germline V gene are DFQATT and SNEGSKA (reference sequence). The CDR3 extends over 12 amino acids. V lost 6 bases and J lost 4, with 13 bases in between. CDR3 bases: TGCAGTGCCATAAGTGGGAGTTACGAGCAGTACTTC. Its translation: CSAISGSYEQYF.

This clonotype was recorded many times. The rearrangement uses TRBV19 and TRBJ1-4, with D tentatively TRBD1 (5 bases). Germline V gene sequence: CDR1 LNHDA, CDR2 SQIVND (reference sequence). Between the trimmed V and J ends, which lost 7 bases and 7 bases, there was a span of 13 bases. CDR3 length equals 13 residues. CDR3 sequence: CASNGQGREKLFF. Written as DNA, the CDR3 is TGTGCCAGTAATGGCCAGGGTCGTGAAAAACTGTTTTTT. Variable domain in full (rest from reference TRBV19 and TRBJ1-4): DGGITQSPKYLFRKEGQNVTLSCEQNLNHDAMYWYRQDPGQGLRLIYYSQIVNDFQKGDIAEGYSVSREKKESFPLTVTSAQKNPTAFYLCASNGQGREKLFFGSGTQLSVL.

CDR3 DNA: TGCAGTGCTAGAGATTCCGGGGGGGAAAACAGGGATGGCTACACCTTC. This sequence encodes CSARDSGGENRDGYTF. The rearrangement links TRBV20-1 to TRBJ1-2; tentatively, D is TRBD1 (6 bases). The V and J ends lost 0 bases and 6 bases respectively, with 20 bases between them. Per germline, CDR1 DFQATT and CDR2 SNEGSKA (reference sequence). The CDR3 extends over 16 amino acids.

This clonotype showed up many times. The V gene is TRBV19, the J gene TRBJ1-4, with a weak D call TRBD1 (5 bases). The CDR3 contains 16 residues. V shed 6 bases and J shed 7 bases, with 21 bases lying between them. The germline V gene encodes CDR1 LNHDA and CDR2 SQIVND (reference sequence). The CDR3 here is CASRPDQGIGFEKLFF. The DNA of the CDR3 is TGTGCCAGTAGACCGGATCAGGGTATAGGTTTTGAAAAACTGTTTTTT. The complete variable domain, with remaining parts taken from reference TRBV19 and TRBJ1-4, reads DGGITQSPKYLFRKEGQNVTLSCEQNLNHDAMYWYRQDPGQGLRLIYYSQIVNDFQKGDIAEGYSVSREKKESFPLTVTSAQKNPTAFYLCASRPDQGIGFEKLFFGSGTQLSVL.

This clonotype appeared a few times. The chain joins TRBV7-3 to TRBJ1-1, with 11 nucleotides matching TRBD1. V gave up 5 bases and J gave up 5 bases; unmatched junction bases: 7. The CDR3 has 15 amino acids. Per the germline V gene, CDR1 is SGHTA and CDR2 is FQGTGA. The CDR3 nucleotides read TGTGCCAGCAGCGGCGGGACAGGGGGGGAGACTGAAGCTTTCTTT. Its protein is CASSGGTGGETEAFF.

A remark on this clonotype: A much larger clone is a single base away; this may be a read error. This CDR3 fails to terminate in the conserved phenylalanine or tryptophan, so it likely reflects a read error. DNA of the CDR3: TGTGCCAGCAGCGTCGGGACAGCCTACGAGCAGTACTCC. Its protein is CASSVGTAYEQYS. The V and J genes are TRBV9 and TRBJ2-7; TRBD1 matches at 7 bases. CDR3 length equals 13 residues. J lost 2 bases, V lost 2 bases, and 1 base had no gene match. Germline V gene lookup returns CDR1 SGDLS and CDR2 YYNGEE.

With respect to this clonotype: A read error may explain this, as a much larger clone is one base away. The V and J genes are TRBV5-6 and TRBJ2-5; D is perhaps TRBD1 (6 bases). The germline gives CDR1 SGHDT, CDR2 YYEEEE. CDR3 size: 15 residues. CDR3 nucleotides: TGTGCCAGCAGCCCCACAGGGAATGGACACAATGAGCAGATCTTC. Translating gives CASSPTGNGHNEQIF.